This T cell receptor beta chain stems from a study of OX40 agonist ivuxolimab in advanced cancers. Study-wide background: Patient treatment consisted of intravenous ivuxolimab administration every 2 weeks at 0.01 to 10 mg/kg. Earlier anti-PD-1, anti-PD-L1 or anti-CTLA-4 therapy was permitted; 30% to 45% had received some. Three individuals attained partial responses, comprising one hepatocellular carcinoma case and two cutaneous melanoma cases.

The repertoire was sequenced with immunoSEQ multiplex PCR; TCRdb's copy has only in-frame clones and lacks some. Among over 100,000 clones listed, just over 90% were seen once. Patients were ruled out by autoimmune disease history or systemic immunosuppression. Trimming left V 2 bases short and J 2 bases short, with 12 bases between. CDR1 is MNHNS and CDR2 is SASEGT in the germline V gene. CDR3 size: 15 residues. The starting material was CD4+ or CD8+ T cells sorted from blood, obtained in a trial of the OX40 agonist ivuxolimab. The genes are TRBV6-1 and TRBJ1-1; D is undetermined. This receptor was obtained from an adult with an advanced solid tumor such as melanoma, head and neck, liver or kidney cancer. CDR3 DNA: TGTGCCAGCAGTGAAATTTGGCCCCCAAACACTGAAGCTTTCTTT. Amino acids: CASSEIWPPNTEAFF.